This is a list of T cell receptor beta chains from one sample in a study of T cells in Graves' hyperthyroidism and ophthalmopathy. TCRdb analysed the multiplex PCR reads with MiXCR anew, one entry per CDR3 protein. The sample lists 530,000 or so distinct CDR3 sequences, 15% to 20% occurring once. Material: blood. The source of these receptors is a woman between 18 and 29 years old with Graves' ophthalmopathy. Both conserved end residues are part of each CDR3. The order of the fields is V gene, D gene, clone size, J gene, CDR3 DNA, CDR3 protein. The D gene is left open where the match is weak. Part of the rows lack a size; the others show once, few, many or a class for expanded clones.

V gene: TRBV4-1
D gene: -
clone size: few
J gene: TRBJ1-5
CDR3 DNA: TGCGCCAGCAGCCAACCGGGCCAGAGACGGCCCCAGCATTTT
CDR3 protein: CASSQPGQRRPQHF

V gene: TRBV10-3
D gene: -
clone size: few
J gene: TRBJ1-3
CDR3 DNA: TGTGCCATCAGTGAGGTGGAGGCTCCTTCTGGAAACACCATATATTTT
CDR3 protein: CAISEVEAPSGNTIYF

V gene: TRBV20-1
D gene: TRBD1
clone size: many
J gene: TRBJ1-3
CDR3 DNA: TGCAGTGCTAGCTCCGACAGGGCCGGAAACACCATATATTTT
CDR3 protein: CSASSDRAGNTIYF

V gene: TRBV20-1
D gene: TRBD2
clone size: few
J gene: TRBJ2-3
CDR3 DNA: TGCAGTGCTAGGGGTAGCGGGCGGACAGATACGCAGTATTTT
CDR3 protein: CSARGSGRTDTQYF

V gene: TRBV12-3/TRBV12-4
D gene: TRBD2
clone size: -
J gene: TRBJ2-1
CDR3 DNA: TGTGCCAGCAGTTCAAGGCGGGAGACCTCCTACAATGAGCAGTTCTTC
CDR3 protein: CASSSRRETSYNEQFF

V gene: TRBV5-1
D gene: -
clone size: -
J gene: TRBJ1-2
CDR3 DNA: TGCGCCAGCAGCTTGGACAGTCTGAGAGGAGATGGCTACACCTTC
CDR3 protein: CASSLDSLRGDGYTF

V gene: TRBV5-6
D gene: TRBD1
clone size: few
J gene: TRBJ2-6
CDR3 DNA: TGTGCCAGCAGCCGGACGGGACAGGGGTGGGAAGGGGCCAACGTCCTGACTTTC
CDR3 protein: CASSRTGQGWEGANVLTF

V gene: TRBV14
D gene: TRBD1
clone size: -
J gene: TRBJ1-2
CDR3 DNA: TGTGCCAGCAGCCGACAGGGGGCCGCCCGCTACACCTTC
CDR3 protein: CASSRQGAARYTF

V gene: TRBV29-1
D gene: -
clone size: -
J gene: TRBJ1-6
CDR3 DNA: TGCAGCGTTGCAGAGGGTTATAATTCACCCCTCCACTTT
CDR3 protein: CSVAEGYNSPLHF

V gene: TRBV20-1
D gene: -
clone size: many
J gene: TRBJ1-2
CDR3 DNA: TGCAGTGCACCCCTCAACGTAGGGCTAACTAAGGGCTACACCTTC
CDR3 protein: CSAPLNVGLTKGYTF

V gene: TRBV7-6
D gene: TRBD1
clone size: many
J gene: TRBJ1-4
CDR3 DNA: TGTGCCAGCAGCGCGGGACAGGGGGCAGGTGAAAAACTGTTTTTT
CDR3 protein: CASSAGQGAGEKLFF

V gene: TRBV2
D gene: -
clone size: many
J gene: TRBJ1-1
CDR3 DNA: TGTGCCAGCACTCTGGGGGACTATAGGGACACTGAAGCTTTCTTT
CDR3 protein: CASTLGDYRDTEAFF

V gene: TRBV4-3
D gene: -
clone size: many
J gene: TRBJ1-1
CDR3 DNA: TGCGCCAGCAGCCAGTGGGCAAGGAGCACTGAAGCTTTCTTT
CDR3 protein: CASSQWARSTEAFF

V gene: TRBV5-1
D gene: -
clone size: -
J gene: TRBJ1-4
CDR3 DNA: TGCGCCAGCAGTTCCCTTAATGATGGTAATGAAAAACTGTTTTTT
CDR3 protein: CASSSLNDGNEKLFF

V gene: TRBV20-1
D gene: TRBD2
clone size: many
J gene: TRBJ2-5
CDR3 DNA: TGCAGTGCTAGGTCAACTAGCGGGGGACAAGAGACCCAGTACTTC
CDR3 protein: CSARSTSGGQETQYF

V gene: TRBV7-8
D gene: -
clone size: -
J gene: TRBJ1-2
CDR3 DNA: TGTGCCAGCAGCTTAAACGGACAGCAAGCTAACTATGGCTACACCTTC
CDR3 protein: CASSLNGQQANYGYTF

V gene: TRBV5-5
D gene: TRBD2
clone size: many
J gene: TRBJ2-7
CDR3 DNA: TGTGCCAGCAGCTTCACGCCGGGGGAGGGAGCCTACGAGCAGTACTTC
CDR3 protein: CASSFTPGEGAYEQYF

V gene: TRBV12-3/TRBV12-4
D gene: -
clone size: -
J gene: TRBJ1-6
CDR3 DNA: TGTGCCAGCGGCGAAGGGGGACGATCACCCCTCCACTTT
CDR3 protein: CASGEGGRSPLHF

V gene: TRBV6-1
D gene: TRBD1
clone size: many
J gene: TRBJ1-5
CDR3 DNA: TGTGCCAGCAATCCCCTGGAGGACAGGGGTAATCAGCCCCAGCATTTT
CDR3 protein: CASNPLEDRGNQPQHF

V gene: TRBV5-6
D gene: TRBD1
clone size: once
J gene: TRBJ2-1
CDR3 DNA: TGTGCCAGCAGCCCCCGCGACAGGGCCTACAATGAGCAGTCCTTC
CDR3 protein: CASSPRDRAYNEQSF

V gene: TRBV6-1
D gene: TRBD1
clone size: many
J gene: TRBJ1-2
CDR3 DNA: TGTGCCAGCACCCCTTTATCCGGACAGGGAAATGGCTACACCTTC
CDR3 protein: CASTPLSGQGNGYTF

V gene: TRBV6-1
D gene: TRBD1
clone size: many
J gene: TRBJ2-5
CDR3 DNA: TGTGCCAGCAGATTCCCCCCGCCGGGACAGGGGAGAGGGGAGACCCAGTACTTC
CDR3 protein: CASRFPPPGQGRGETQYF

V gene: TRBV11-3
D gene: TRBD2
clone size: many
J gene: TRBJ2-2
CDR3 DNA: TGTGCCAGCAGCTCAGCGGGGGGGCTTAACACCGGGGAGCTGTTTTTT
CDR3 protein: CASSSAGGLNTGELFF

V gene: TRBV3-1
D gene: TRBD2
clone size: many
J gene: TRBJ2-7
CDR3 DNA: TGTGCCAGCAGCCAGACTAGCGGCTACGAGCAGTACTTC
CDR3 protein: CASSQTSGYEQYF

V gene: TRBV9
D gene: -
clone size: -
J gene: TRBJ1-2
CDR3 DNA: TGTGCCAGCAGCGTAGTTGCGGGGGCTGACTATGGCTACACCTTC
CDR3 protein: CASSVVAGADYGYTF

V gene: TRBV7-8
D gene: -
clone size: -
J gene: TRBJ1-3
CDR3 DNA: TGTGCCAGCAGCCCTGCGGCAAAACCAAGGTTGAATTTT
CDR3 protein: CASSPAAKPRLNF

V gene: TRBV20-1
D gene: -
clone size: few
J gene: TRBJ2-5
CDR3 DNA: TGCAGTGCTCCCAGAACAACTGAAGAGACCCAGTACTTC
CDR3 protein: CSAPRTTEETQYF

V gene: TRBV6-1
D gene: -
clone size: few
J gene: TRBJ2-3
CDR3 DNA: TGTGCCAGCAGCTCCCCCGGGGGTGCCACAGATACGCAGTATTTT
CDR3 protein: CASSSPGGATDTQYF

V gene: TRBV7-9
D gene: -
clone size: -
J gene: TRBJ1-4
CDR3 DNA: TGTGCCAGCAGCTTAGCGGCACAGGGAAATAATGAAAAACTGTTTTTT
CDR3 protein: CASSLAAQGNNEKLFF

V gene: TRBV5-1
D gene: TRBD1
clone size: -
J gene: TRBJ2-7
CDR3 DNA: TGCGCCAGCAGTTGGGACAGGGCCTGGAGCGAGCAGTACTTC
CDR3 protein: CASSWDRAWSEQYF

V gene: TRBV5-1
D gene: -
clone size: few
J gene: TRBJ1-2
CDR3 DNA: TGCGCCAGCAGCGCCCGGGACACTGACTATGGCTACACCTTC
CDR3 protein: CASSARDTDYGYTF

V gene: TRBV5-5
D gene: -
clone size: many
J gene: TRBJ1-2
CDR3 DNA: TGTGCCAGCAGCTTGGCAGGGGCGACGTACTATGGCTACACCTTC
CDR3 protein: CASSLAGATYYGYTF

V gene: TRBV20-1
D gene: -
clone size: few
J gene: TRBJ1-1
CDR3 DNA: TGCAGTGCTACCTATAAAAGGGACACTGAAGCTTTCTTT
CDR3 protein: CSATYKRDTEAFF

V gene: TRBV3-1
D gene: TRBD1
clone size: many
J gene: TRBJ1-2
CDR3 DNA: TGTGCCAGCAGCTTCGGACAGGGGTCTGGCTACACCTTC
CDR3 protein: CASSFGQGSGYTF

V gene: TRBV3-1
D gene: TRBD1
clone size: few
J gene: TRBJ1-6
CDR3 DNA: TGTGCCAGCAGCCAAACCCCAGACAGGGGAGTAAATTCACCCCTCCACTTT
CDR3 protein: CASSQTPDRGVNSPLHF

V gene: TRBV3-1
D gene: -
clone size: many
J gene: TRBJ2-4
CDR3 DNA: TGTGCCAGCAGCCGGCCTGGGACCGGAGGACAAAACATTCAGTACTTC
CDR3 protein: CASSRPGTGGQNIQYF

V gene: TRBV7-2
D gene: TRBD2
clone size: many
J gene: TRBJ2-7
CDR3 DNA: TGTGCCAGCAGCTCGGGTTGGCAGCGGGGGTACTACGAGCAGTACTTC
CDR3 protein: CASSSGWQRGYYEQYF

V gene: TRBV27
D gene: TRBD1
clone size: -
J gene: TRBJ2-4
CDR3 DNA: TGTGCCAGCAGTTTAGACAGGGCAACAGCCAAAAACATTCAGTACTTC
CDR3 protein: CASSLDRATAKNIQYF

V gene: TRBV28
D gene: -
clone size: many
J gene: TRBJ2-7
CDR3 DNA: TGTGCCAGCAGCCCAAGTAGAGTGACAACAGGAGTAAGGTCCTACGAGCAGTACTTC
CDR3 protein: CASSPSRVTTGVRSYEQYF

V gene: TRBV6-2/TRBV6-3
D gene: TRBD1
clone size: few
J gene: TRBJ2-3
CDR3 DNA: TGTGCCAGCAGAGGGACAGGGACTACAGCTCACACAGATACGCAGTATTTT
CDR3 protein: CASRGTGTTAHTDTQYF

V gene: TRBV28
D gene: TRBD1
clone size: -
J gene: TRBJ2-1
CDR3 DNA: TGTGCCAGCAGCCTCGGGGCAGGGGGCTCAGGTGAGCAGTTCTTC
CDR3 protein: CASSLGAGGSGEQFF

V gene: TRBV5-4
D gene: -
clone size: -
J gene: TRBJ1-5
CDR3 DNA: TGTGCCAGCAGCTTGCGGGGCTACAATCAGCCCCAGCATTTT
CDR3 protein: CASSLRGYNQPQHF

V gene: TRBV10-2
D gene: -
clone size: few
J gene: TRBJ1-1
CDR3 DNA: TGCGCCAGCCGGGGTAGTCTGGGAACTGAAGCTTTCTTT
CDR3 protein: CASRGSLGTEAFF

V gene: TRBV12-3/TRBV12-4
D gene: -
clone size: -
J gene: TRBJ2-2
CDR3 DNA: TGTGCCAGCAGGCTCTCCCGGGACGGCGGTTTTATCAACACCGGGGAGCTGTTTTTT
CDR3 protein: CASRLSRDGGFINTGELFF

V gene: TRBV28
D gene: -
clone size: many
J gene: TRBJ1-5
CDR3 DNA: TGTGCCAGCAGTAGTCCCTCGAGGGAGCAGCCCCAGCATTTT
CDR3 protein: CASSSPSREQPQHF

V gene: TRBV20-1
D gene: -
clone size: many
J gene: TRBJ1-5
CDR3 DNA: TGCAGTGCTAGAGAACAGGGTAGGGAGAATCAGCCCCAGCATTTT
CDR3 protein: CSAREQGRENQPQHF

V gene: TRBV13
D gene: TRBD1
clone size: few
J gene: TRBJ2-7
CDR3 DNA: TGTGCCAGCAGCCCGGCCGGGACAGTTGAGAGCCCCTACGAGCAGTACTTC
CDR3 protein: CASSPAGTVESPYEQYF